The source of this TCR beta chain is a study of blood T cell repertoires in COVID-19. Authors' analysis steps: Researchers report that nucleated cell counts were estimated from reference gene primer amplification. Measured with immunoSEQ multiplex PCR; TCRdb has only the in-frame clones, and not every one. That table is the source of V, J and clone size, and D and trimming were worked out from the DNA. The data show under 200,000 clones, 80% to 90% seen once. The CDR3 has 15 amino acids. The V and J ends lost 5 bases and 6 bases respectively, with 17 bases between them. Germline V gene sequence: CDR1 SGHNT, CDR2 YENEEA.

Material for sequencing was peripheral blood. V is TRBV11-3 and J is TRBJ2-1; D is unclear. This receptor was identified in a man in his 60s with acute or convalescent COVID-19. This chain's CDR3 is CASSPGASSGNEQFF. DNA of the CDR3: TGTGCCAGCAGCCCAGGCGCCAGCAGTGGCAATGAGCAGTTCTTC.